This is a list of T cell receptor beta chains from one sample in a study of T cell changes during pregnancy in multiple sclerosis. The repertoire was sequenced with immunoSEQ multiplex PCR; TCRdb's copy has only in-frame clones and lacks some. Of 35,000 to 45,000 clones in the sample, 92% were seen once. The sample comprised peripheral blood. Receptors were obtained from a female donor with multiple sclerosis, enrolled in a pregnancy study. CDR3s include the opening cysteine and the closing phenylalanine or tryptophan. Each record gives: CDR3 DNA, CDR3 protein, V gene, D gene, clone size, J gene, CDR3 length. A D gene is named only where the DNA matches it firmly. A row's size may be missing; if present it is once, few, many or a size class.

CDR3nt: TGCGCCAGCAGCTTGGAGAGTACAGATACGCAGTATTTT
CDR3aa: CASSLESTDTQYF
v_gene: TRBV5-1
d_gene: NA
abundance: NA
j_gene: TRBJ2-3
len: 13

CDR3nt: TGTGCCACCAGCAGGGCAGACGGGACAGGGTTTGAAAAACTGTTTTTT
CDR3aa: CATSRADGTGFEKLFF
v_gene: TRBV15
d_gene: TRBD1
abundance: NA
j_gene: TRBJ1-4
len: 16

CDR3nt: TGTGCCAGCAGTTACTTGGGCGGCTCCGGCTACACCTTC
CDR3aa: CASSYLGGSGYTF
v_gene: TRBV6-6
d_gene: NA
abundance: NA
j_gene: TRBJ1-2
len: 13

CDR3nt: TGCGCCAGCAGCCGGGGACAGGGAATCTACAATGAGCAGTTCTTC
CDR3aa: CASSRGQGIYNEQFF
v_gene: TRBV5-1
d_gene: TRBD1
abundance: NA
j_gene: TRBJ2-1
len: 15

CDR3nt: TGTGCCATCAGCAGGGACGGCCTCGACGAGCAGTACTTC
CDR3aa: CAISRDGLDEQYF
v_gene: TRBV10-3
d_gene: NA
abundance: NA
j_gene: TRBJ2-7
len: 13

CDR3nt: TGTGCCAGCAGCTGGATAGGATCCTACGAGCAGTACTTC
CDR3aa: CASSWIGSYEQYF
v_gene: TRBV7-9
d_gene: NA
abundance: NA
j_gene: TRBJ2-7
len: 13

CDR3nt: TGTGCCAGCAGTGTGAGAGGCACCGGGGAGCTGTTTTTT
CDR3aa: CASSVRGTGELFF
v_gene: TRBV2
d_gene: NA
abundance: NA
j_gene: TRBJ2-2
len: 13

CDR3nt: TGCGCCAGCAGCCCCCAGGGGGCGGAAGAGCAGTACTTC
CDR3aa: CASSPQGAEEQYF
v_gene: TRBV5-1
d_gene: TRBD1
abundance: NA
j_gene: TRBJ2-7
len: 13

CDR3nt: TGTGCCGGGGGACAGGATTACGAGCAGTACTTC
CDR3aa: CAGGQDYEQYF
v_gene: TRBV30
d_gene: TRBD1
abundance: few
j_gene: TRBJ2-7
len: 11

CDR3nt: TGTGCCAGCAGCTTGGCCCAAGAGACCCAGTACTTC
CDR3aa: CASSLAQETQYF
v_gene: TRBV5-6
d_gene: NA
abundance: NA
j_gene: TRBJ2-5
len: 12

CDR3nt: TGTGCCAGCAGCTTCGACAGGGGGTACAATGAGCAGTTCTTC
CDR3aa: CASSFDRGYNEQFF
v_gene: TRBV7-2
d_gene: TRBD1
abundance: NA
j_gene: TRBJ2-1
len: 14

CDR3nt: TGTGCCAGCACAGGTCCTGACTCTGGAAACACCATATATTTT
CDR3aa: CASTGPDSGNTIYF
v_gene: TRBV9
d_gene: NA
abundance: NA
j_gene: TRBJ1-3
len: 14

CDR3nt: TGTGCCAGCAGCTTGTTTGGGACAGGGGATGGCTACACCTTC
CDR3aa: CASSLFGTGDGYTF
v_gene: TRBV5-6
d_gene: TRBD1
abundance: NA
j_gene: TRBJ1-2
len: 14

CDR3nt: TGTGCCAGCAGCTCCCAGGGGGCGTCTAATGAAAAACTGTTTTTT
CDR3aa: CASSSQGASNEKLFF
v_gene: TRBV5-4
d_gene: TRBD1
abundance: NA
j_gene: TRBJ1-4
len: 15

CDR3nt: TGTGCCATCAGCCAAACTAGCGGACCCTACAATGAGCAGTTCTTC
CDR3aa: CAISQTSGPYNEQFF
v_gene: TRBV10-3
d_gene: TRBD2
abundance: NA
j_gene: TRBJ2-1
len: 15

CDR3nt: TGTGCCAGCACTGACAGGTCGTACGAGCAGTACTTC
CDR3aa: CASTDRSYEQYF
v_gene: TRBV28
d_gene: NA
abundance: NA
j_gene: TRBJ2-7
len: 12

CDR3nt: TGTGCCAGTAGTTTTCGACGGCCGGTTTTT
CDR3aa: CASSFRRPVF
v_gene: TRBV19
d_gene: NA
abundance: NA
j_gene: TRBJ1-3
len: 10

CDR3nt: TGTGCCAGCAGTTACGGGTCCGGAGACAATCAGCCCCAGCATTTT
CDR3aa: CASSYGSGDNQPQHF
v_gene: TRBV6-6
d_gene: NA
abundance: NA
j_gene: TRBJ1-5
len: 15

CDR3nt: TGTGCCAGCTCACCCCAAAATACCTACACCGGGGCGCGTAACTATGGCTACACCTTC
CDR3aa: CASSPQNTYTGARNYGYTF
v_gene: TRBV18
d_gene: NA
abundance: NA
j_gene: TRBJ1-2
len: 19

CDR3nt: TGTGCCAGCAGTTTTTACCCCTCGGACAGCGGCAATCAGCCCCAGCATTTT
CDR3aa: CASSFYPSDSGNQPQHF
v_gene: TRBV28
d_gene: NA
abundance: NA
j_gene: TRBJ1-5
len: 17

CDR3nt: TGTGCCAGCAAACAGGGCGGAGGGAGTGAAAAACTGTTTTTT
CDR3aa: CASKQGGGSEKLFF
v_gene: TRBV2
d_gene: NA
abundance: NA
j_gene: TRBJ1-4
len: 14

CDR3nt: TGTGCCAGCAGCACCAACCTAGCTAACTATGGCTACACCTTC
CDR3aa: CASSTNLANYGYTF
v_gene: TRBV13
d_gene: NA
abundance: NA
j_gene: TRBJ1-2
len: 14

CDR3nt: TGTGCCAGCAGCTCACGATATCGGGATTGGGAGCAGTACTTC
CDR3aa: CASSSRYRDWEQYF
v_gene: TRBV7-9
d_gene: NA
abundance: NA
j_gene: TRBJ2-7
len: 14

CDR3nt: TGTGCCAGCATGCTGGCCTTCTCTGGGGCCAACGTCCTGACTTTC
CDR3aa: CASMLAFSGANVLTF
v_gene: TRBV27
d_gene: NA
abundance: NA
j_gene: TRBJ2-6
len: 15

CDR3nt: TGTGCCTGGAGTGTAATGGGAACTGGGGAGCAGTACTTC
CDR3aa: CAWSVMGTGEQYF
v_gene: TRBV30
d_gene: NA
abundance: NA
j_gene: TRBJ2-7
len: 13